A selection of T cell receptor beta chains follows, all from one sample in a study of blood T cell repertoires in COVID-19. Repertoires were generated with immunoSEQ multiplex PCR, while TCRdb's copy carries only in-frame clones and drops some. Of approximately 250,000 clones detected, 85% to 90% appear once; the ten largest clones hold about 4%. The specimen sequenced was peripheral blood. The origin of the receptors is a man between 18 and 29 years old with active or convalescent COVID-19. CDR3s include the opening cysteine and the closing phenylalanine or tryptophan. Each record gives: J gene, V gene, clone size, D gene, CDR3 protein, CDR3 DNA. D genes are given only for firm matches. Clone size appears in some rows only: once, few, many, or a class for an expanded clone.

>TRBJ2-1|TRBV30|NA|TRBD2
CASTGSRTSGRAGYNEQFF
TGTGCCAGCACAGGATCCAGGACTAGCGGGAGGGCCGGCTACAATGAGCAGTTCTTC
>TRBJ1-1|TRBV6-4|NA|NA
CASSDTRGWMNTEAFF
TGTGCCAGCAGTGACACGAGGGGGTGGATGAACACTGAAGCTTTCTTT
>TRBJ1-3|TRBV7-9|NA|NA
CASSLLWEGSGNTIYF
TGTGCCAGCAGCTTATTGTGGGAGGGGTCTGGAAACACCATATATTTT
>TRBJ2-5|TRBV2|few|NA
CASSEGQGLRETQYF
TGTGCCAGCAGTGAAGGGCAGGGCCTGAGGGAGACCCAGTACTTC
>TRBJ1-6|TRBV28|NA|NA
CASDGTSWNSPLHF
TGTGCCAGCGACGGGACTTCTTGGAATTCACCCCTCCACTTT
>TRBJ2-3|TRBV4-3|NA|NA
CASSLRSRSTDTQYF
TGCGCCAGCAGCCTCCGATCGCGAAGCACAGATACGCAGTATTTT
>TRBJ2-2|TRBV6-5|NA|NA
CASSYGSGHTGELFF
TGTGCCAGCAGTTATGGTTCTGGGCACACCGGGGAGCTGTTTTTT
>TRBJ2-3|TRBV24-1|NA|NA
CATSDWESTDTQYF
TGTGCCACCAGTGATTGGGAGTCCACAGATACGCAGTATTTT
>TRBJ1-5|TRBV5-6|NA|NA
CASSLEGGAGQPQHF
TGTGCCAGCAGCTTGGAAGGAGGGGCAGGTCAGCCCCAGCATTTT
>TRBJ1-4|TRBV27|NA|TRBD1
CASSLRRGQVNEKLFF
TGTGCCAGCAGCCTAAGGCGGGGACAGGTTAATGAAAAACTGTTTTTT
>TRBJ2-7|TRBV7-2|NA|TRBD1
CASRGQGGREQYF
TGTGCCAGTAGGGGACAGGGGGGTCGAGAGCAGTACTTC
>TRBJ1-1|TRBV5-5|once|NA
CASSFSSGNTEAFF
TGTGCCAGCAGCTTTTCGTCAGGGAACACTGAAGCTTTCTTT
>TRBJ2-7|TRBV11-2|NA|NA
CASSLFPGAYEQYF
TGTGCCAGCAGCTTATTTCCAGGCGCCTACGAGCAGTACTTC
>TRBJ2-3|TRBV6-2/TRBV6-3|few|NA
CASSSRGETDTQYF
TGTGCCAGCAGTAGCAGGGGAGAGACAGATACGCAGTATTTT
>TRBJ1-4|TRBV5-5|NA|NA
CASSLLGEERKLFF
TGTGCCAGCAGCTTACTCGGGGAGGAGAGAAAACTGTTTTTT
>TRBJ1-5|TRBV19|NA|TRBD1
CASSILQGTPIQPQHF
TGTGCCAGTAGTATCCTACAGGGGACACCCATCCAGCCCCAGCATTTT
>TRBJ2-3|TRBV6-6|NA|NA
CASSVPRTDTQYF
TGTGCCAGCAGTGTACCACGGACAGATACGCAGTATTTT
>TRBJ1-5|TRBV2|NA|NA
CASSDHRGASNQPQHF
TGTGCCAGCAGTGATCATCGGGGGGCAAGCAATCAGCCCCAGCATTTT
>TRBJ1-6|TRBV4-1|few|TRBD1
CASSLRIFDGTGISPLHF
TGCGCCAGCAGCCTTCGGATTTTTGACGGGACAGGGATCTCACCCCTCCACTTT
>TRBJ2-1|TRBV10-2|once|TRBD2
CASRGTSGRPVEQFF
TGCGCCAGCAGGGGCACTAGCGGGCGCCCGGTTGAGCAGTTCTTC
>TRBJ2-7|TRBV5-4|NA|TRBD1
CASSLDTGQSSYEQYF
TGTGCCAGCAGTTTGGACACGGGACAGTCCTCCTACGAGCAGTACTTC
>TRBJ2-7|TRBV6-6|NA|NA
CASRLGQNYYEQYF
TGTGCCAGCAGACTAGGACAGAACTACTACGAGCAGTACTTC
>TRBJ2-3|TRBV3-1/TRBV3-2|NA|TRBD2
CASSQGGRTSGGSSTDTQYF
TGTGCCAGCAGCCAAGGTGGTCGGACTAGCGGGGGTTCTAGCACAGATACGCAGTATTTT
>TRBJ2-1|TRBV6-5|NA|TRBD1
CASRKQGASYNEQFF
TGTGCCAGCAGGAAACAGGGGGCGTCCTACAATGAGCAGTTCTTC
>TRBJ2-7|TRBV28|NA|TRBD1
CASKTGTGDYEQYF
TGTGCCAGCAAAACCGGGACAGGGGACTACGAGCAGTACTTC
>TRBJ2-3|TRBV7-9|NA|NA
CASSPPLGRGDTQYF
TGTGCCAGCAGCCCCCCCCTGGGCCGTGGAGATACGCAGTATTTT
>TRBJ2-7|TRBV4-2|NA|TRBD2
CASSHRTSRYEQYF
TGTGCCAGCAGCCACCGGACTAGCAGGTACGAGCAGTACTTC
>TRBJ2-3|TRBV27|NA|TRBD2
CASSPGTTGDTQYF
TGTGCCAGCAGTCCCGGGACTACTGGAGATACGCAGTATTTT
>TRBJ2-3|TRBV5-1|NA|NA
CASSEKRRTLTDTQYF
TGCGCCAGCAGCGAAAAGCGGAGAACACTCACAGATACGCAGTATTTT
>TRBJ2-7|TRBV27|NA|NA
CASSRWQGFEQYF
TGTGCCAGCAGTCGGTGGCAGGGATTCGAGCAGTACTTC
>TRBJ2-2|TRBV29-1|once|NA
CSAVRDLNTGELFF
TGCAGCGCCGTACGGGACTTGAACACCGGGGAGCTGTTTTTT
>TRBJ2-2|TRBV6-5|NA|TRBD1
CASSLNRGTGELFF
TGTGCCAGCAGTCTTAACAGGGGCACCGGGGAGCTGTTTTTT
>TRBJ2-3|TRBV5-1|NA|TRBD2
CASSPASGSRADTQYF
TGCGCCAGCAGTCCCGCCAGCGGGAGTCGCGCAGATACGCAGTATTTT
>TRBJ2-7|TRBV7-6|once|TRBD2
CASSLGGGGLYEQYF
TGTGCCAGCAGCTTAGGCGGGGGGGGACTTTACGAGCAGTACTTC
>TRBJ2-5|TRBV5-1|NA|TRBD2
CASRAVAGRQETQYF
TGCGCCAGCAGGGCTGTAGCGGGGCGACAAGAGACCCAGTACTTC
>TRBJ1-1|TRBV28|NA|TRBD1
CASINRGGMNTEAFF
TGTGCCAGCATTAACAGGGGGGGTATGAACACTGAAGCTTTCTTT
>TRBJ2-7|TRBV13|NA|NA
CASSLSSEQYF
TGTGCCAGCAGCCTCAGTTCCGAGCAGTACTTC
>TRBJ2-2|TRBV13|NA|TRBD2
CASSHLRRGIGTGELFF
TGTGCCAGCAGCCATCTCCGGCGGGGGATAGGAACCGGGGAGCTGTTTTTT
>TRBJ2-5|TRBV7-2|NA|TRBD1
CASSRGDRETQYF
TGTGCCAGCAGCAGAGGGGACAGGGAGACCCAGTACTTC
>TRBJ2-2|TRBV2|once|TRBD1
CASSPGQGHLAGELFF
TGTGCCAGCAGCCCCGGACAGGGACATCTTGCCGGGGAGCTGTTTTTT
>TRBJ1-5|TRBV28|NA|NA
CATDIPGHRNQPQHF
TGTGCCACCGATATACCGGGACACCGCAATCAGCCCCAGCATTTT
>TRBJ2-2|TRBV28|NA|TRBD1
CASLRGLNTGELFF
TGTGCCAGCCTCAGGGGGTTAAACACCGGGGAGCTGTTTTTT
>TRBJ1-5|TRBV6-5|NA|TRBD1
CASSTTGGAGQPQHF
TGTGCCAGCAGCACTACAGGGGGCGCGGGTCAGCCCCAGCATTTT
>TRBJ1-5|TRBV28|NA|NA
CASSLSLSNQPQHF
TGTGCCAGCAGTTTGAGTCTTAGCAATCAGCCCCAGCATTTT
>TRBJ2-1|TRBV27|NA|NA
CASSFSLAPPREQFF
TGTGCCAGCAGTTTTAGTCTAGCCCCCCCCCGGGAGCAGTTCTTC
>TRBJ2-1|TRBV7-6|NA|NA
CASSFLSRQTPSNEQFF
TGTGCCAGCAGCTTTCTTAGTCGACAGACTCCATCAAATGAGCAGTTCTTC
>TRBJ1-1|TRBV15|few|TRBD1
CATSLEGTGGTEAFF
TGTGCCACCAGTCTCGAAGGGACAGGGGGTACTGAAGCTTTCTTT
>TRBJ2-1|TRBV27|NA|NA
CASSFRGNEQFF
TGTGCCAGCAGTTTCAGAGGGAATGAGCAGTTCTTC
>TRBJ1-3|TRBV13|NA|NA
CASSFGTDSGNTIYF
TGTGCCAGCAGCTTTGGTACAGACTCTGGAAACACCATATATTTT
>TRBJ1-1|TRBV6-5|few|NA
CASSNPNMNTEAFF
TGTGCCAGCAGCAACCCAAACATGAACACTGAAGCTTTCTTT
>TRBJ2-2|TRBV10-2|NA|TRBD2
CASSSAGDTGELFF
TGCGCCAGCAGTTCGGCGGGGGACACCGGGGAGCTGTTTTTT
>TRBJ2-7|TRBV2|NA|TRBD1
CASSSRDRGTNEQYF
TGTGCCAGCAGCTCCCGGGACAGGGGGACAAACGAGCAGTACTTC
>TRBJ2-1|TRBV9|NA|NA
CASSAQLGQTGTYNEQFF
TGTGCCAGCAGCGCCCAATTAGGACAGACAGGTACCTACAATGAGCAGTTCTTC
>TRBJ1-1|TRBV6-2/TRBV6-3|NA|TRBD1
CASSPTPTGGDLKTEAFF
TGTGCCAGCAGTCCCACCCCGACAGGGGGCGATTTGAAGACTGAAGCTTTCTTT